These 28 T cell receptor beta chains were all obtained from the same sample, sequenced in a study of cytomegalovirus exposure and HLA in healthy donors. PCR used 60 Vbeta primers and 13 Jbeta primers. TCRdb keeps only in-frame clones here, not all; method: immunoSEQ multiplex PCR. The table shows about 110,000 clones, with approximately 82% occurring only once. The sequenced sample was PBMCs. The source of these receptors is a young man in good health and CMV-seropositive.

The chain joins TRBV5-4 to TRBJ2-2; 9 bases align to TRBD1. The CDR3 is made up of 16 amino acids. V dropped 3 bases and J dropped 4; count of bases not matched to a gene: 7. Germline CDR1 and CDR2: SGHNT and YYREEE (reference sequence). The CDR3 here is CASSSKDRGGTGELFF. For the CDR3, the DNA is TGTGCCAGCAGCTCGAAGGACAGGGGAGGCACCGGGGAGCTGTTTTTT.

The rearrangement uses TRBV19 and TRBJ1-2; D might be TRBD1 (6 bases). The CDR3 runs to 15 residues. The germline V gene has CDR1 LNHDA and CDR2 SQIVND (reference sequence). Trimming shortened V by 6 bases and J by 4 bases, and 18 bases separated the two germline ends. CDR3 loop: CASSPEDSIAYGYTF. CDR3 DNA sequence: TGTGCCAGTAGCCCAGAGGACAGTATCGCCTATGGCTACACCTTC. The variable domain in full, with the rest retrieved from reference TRBV19 and TRBJ1-2, is DGGITQSPKYLFRKEGQNVTLSCEQNLNHDAMYWYRQDPGQGLRLIYYSQIVNDFQKGDIAEGYSVSREKKESFPLTVTSAQKNPTAFYLCASSPEDSIAYGYTFGSGTRLTVV.

The chain employs TRBV5-8 and TRBJ2-1, with TRBD1 matching over 8 bases. The germline gives CDR1 SGHTS, CDR2 YDEGEE. Trimming removed 4 bases from V and 0 bases from J; junction bases left unmatched: 3. The CDR3 contains 15 residues. Written as DNA, the CDR3 is TGTGCCAGCAGCACAGGGGGAAGCTCCTACAATGAGCAGTTCTTC. Encoded protein: CASSTGGSSYNEQFF.

The sample holds a few counts of this clone. The chain uses TRBV7-4 and TRBJ2-1, with 9 bases lining up with TRBD1. This CDR3 has 16 amino acids. V lost 3 bases to trimming and J lost 7 bases; unmatched junction nucleotides: 10. In germline, CDR1 is SGHVT, CDR2 SQSDAQ. CDR3 loop: CASSFRDRTGVNEQFF. The CDR3 DNA is TGTGCCAGCAGCTTTAGGGATCGGACAGGGGTTAATGAGCAGTTCTTC. Drawing the rest from reference TRBV7-4 and TRBJ2-1, the complete variable domain is GAGVSQSPRYKVAKRGRDVALRCDSISGHVTLYWYRQTLGQGSEVLTYSQSDAQRDKSGRPSGRFSAERPERSVSTLKIQRTEQGDSAVYLCASSFRDRTGVNEQFFGPGTRLTVL.

The chain couples TRBV18 to TRBJ2-7; TRBD2 might be the D (6 bases). This CDR3 contains 15 residues. Per germline, CDR1 KGHSH and CDR2 LQKENI. V was trimmed by 4 bases and J by 5 bases, leaving 18 bases between them. Here the CDR3 reads CASSRPSDPVNEQYF. CDR3 sequence (DNA): TGTGCCAGCTCACGACCTAGCGACCCGGTGAACGAGCAGTACTTC.

The chain has TRBV6-4 and TRBJ1-1; the match to TRBD1 covers 8 bases. The germline V gene has CDR1 MRHNA and CDR2 SNTAGT. The CDR3 runs to 13 residues. V shed 1 base, J shed 13 bases, and the junction held 8 bases outside the gene matches. This chain's CDR3 is CASSDLTTGEDFF. As DNA, the CDR3 is TGTGCCAGCAGTGACTTAACGACAGGGGAGGATTTCTTT.

A few counts support this clone. This chain links TRBV28 with TRBJ2-3; 14 positions agree with TRBD2. CDR3 length: 18 residues. J was trimmed by 0 bases and V by 5 bases; bases with no gene match: 7. The germline V gene has CDR1 MDHEN and CDR2 SYDVKM. The CDR3 DNA follows: TGTGCCAGCAGTCCCGGACTAGCGGGGGGATCAAGCACAGATACGCAGTATTTT. This translates into CASSPGLAGGSSTDTQYF.

V usage is TRBV2 and J usage is TRBJ2-1; D remains ambiguous. V lost 7 bases and J 9 bases, leaving 7 bases between the germline ends. CDR3 length: 10 residues. CDR1 is SNHLY and CDR2 is FYNNEI in the germline V gene. CDR3 DNA: TGTGCCAGCACATCGGGTGAGCAGTTCTTC. It translates to CASTSGEQFF.

The table lists this clone with a count of one. The chain has TRBV25-1 and TRBJ2-7; 9 bases are shared with TRBD1. The CDR3 extends over 15 amino acids. V shed 4 bases, J shed 6 bases, and the junction held 10 bases outside the gene matches. The germline gives CDR1 MGHDK, CDR2 SYGVNS. The CDR3 nucleotides are TGTGCCAGCAGTGGCGGGACAGGGATTTTTTTCGAGCAGTACTTC. This encodes CASSGGTGIFFEQYF.

This clone was observed a handful of times. This chain joins TRBV7-9 and TRBJ1-1, with D tentatively TRBD1 (5 bases). Trimming stripped 4 bases from V and 0 bases from J, with 12 bases between. Germline CDR1 SEHNR, CDR2 FQNEAQ (reference sequence). This CDR3 comprises 15 residues. The CDR3 DNA is TGTGCCAGCAGCTCCCGGGGGGGATTGAACACTGAAGCTTTCTTT. Protein product: CASSSRGGLNTEAFF.

This sequence joins TRBV6-4 and TRBJ2-3; 11 bases map to TRBD2. V was pared by 3 bases and J by 1 base, with 0 bases of the junction left unmatched. The CDR3 is made up of 15 amino acids. Germline lookup yields CDR1 MRHNA and CDR2 SNTAGT. CDR3 sequence: CASSETSGGTDTQYF. The CDR3 DNA reads TGTGCCAGCAGTGAGACTAGCGGGGGCACAGATACGCAGTATTTT.

The chain uses TRBV21-1 and TRBJ1-2; TRBD1, the D gene given by the table, was not confirmed from the DNA. TRBV21-1 is reported as a pseudogene. CDR3 length equals 16 residues. In nucleotides, the CDR3 is TGTGCCAGCAGCAAGCATTTATCACAGGGGGTCAATGGCTACACCTTC. It codes for CASSKHLSQGVNGYTF.

The gene calls are TRBV11-3 and TRBJ2-1; D is possibly TRBD2 (5 bases). CDR3 length: 13 residues. V shed 4 bases and J shed 3 bases, with 7 bases lying between them. Germline V gene data show CDR1 as SGHNT and CDR2 as YENEEA. CDR3 bases: TGTGCCAGCAGCTCCGGGAACTACAATGAGCAGTTCTTC. Translating it yields CASSSGNYNEQFF.

This sequence joins TRBV6-6 and TRBJ1-2; 8 bases match TRBD1. The CDR3 sequence is 15 residues long. With V trimmed by 6 bases and J by 2 bases, 8 bases remained unmatched. Germline-derived CDR1 and CDR2 are MNHNY and SVGAGI (reference sequence). CDR3 sequence: CASRSGQGSNYGYTF. As DNA, the CDR3 is TGTGCCAGCAGATCCGGACAGGGAAGCAACTATGGCTACACCTTC.

Only a few counts were recorded for this clone. The J gene is TRBJ2-1, the V gene TRBV2; 11 bases line up with TRBD1. The CDR3 totals 15 residues. The germline gives CDR1 SNHLY, CDR2 FYNNEI. The V segment lost 6 bases and the J segment 0 bases; nucleotides outside the gene matches: 1. CDR3 in DNA: TGTGCCAGCAGGGGGACAGGGGGCTCCTACAATGAGCAGTTCTTC. Translating gives CASRGTGGSYNEQFF.

The chain links TRBV13 to TRBJ2-7, with 11 nucleotides matching TRBD2. Losses at the gene ends were 3 bases for V and 3 bases for J; bases not matched to a gene: 1. Looked up from germline, CDR1 is PRHDT and CDR2 is FYEKMQ (reference sequence). The CDR3 loop spans 14 amino acids. The CDR3 loop reads CASSFLAGGYEQYF. CDR3 bases: TGTGCCAGCAGCTTCCTAGCGGGGGGCTACGAGCAGTACTTC.

The V and J genes are TRBV9 and TRBJ2-2; perhaps TRBD1 as D (6 bases). The CDR3 runs to 17 residues. Germline loops: CDR1 SGDLS, CDR2 YYNGEE. V lost 0 bases and J 4 bases, leaving 16 bases between the germline ends. CDR3 sequence reads: CASSVGVDRPPTGELFF. Written as DNA, the CDR3 is TGTGCCAGCAGCGTAGGGGTCGACAGGCCCCCCACCGGGGAGCTGTTTTTT.

The genes are TRBV7-8 and TRBJ2-7; no clear D. V was shortened by 3 bases and J by 7 bases, with 7 bases between the two germline ends. CDR3 length: 11 residues. Germline lookup yields CDR1 SGHVS and CDR2 FQNEAQ. CDR3 coding DNA: TGTGCCAGCAGCTTGAGCCGGGAGCAGTACTTC. This gives the protein CASSLSREQYF.

This chain connects TRBV7-9 to TRBJ2-2, with D maybe TRBD2 (6 bases). V was trimmed by 4 bases and J by 5 bases, leaving 14 bases between them. Germline V lookup: CDR1 SEHNR, CDR2 FQNEAQ (reference sequence). This CDR3 has 15 residues. The CDR3: CASSSTGTSTGELFF. Written as DNA, the CDR3 is TGTGCCAGCAGCTCAACCGGGACTTCAACCGGGGAGCTGTTTTTT. The full variable domain, in which reference TRBV7-9 and TRBJ2-2 provide the parts outside the CDR3, is DTGVSQNPRHKITKRGQNVTFRCDPISEHNRLYWYRQTLGQGPEFLTYFQNEAQLEKSRLLSDRFSAERPKGSFSTLEIQRTEQGDSAMYLCASSSTGTSTGELFFGEGSRLTVL.

The chain is built from TRBV12-2 and TRBJ2-7; the table calls TRBD2, which could not be checked here. TRBV12-2 is a listed pseudogene. The CDR3 sequence is 14 residues long. CDR3 residues: CASRLDQGAYEQYF. The CDR3 nucleotides read TGTGCAAGTCGCTTAGATCAAGGAGCCTACGAGCAGTACTTC.

This clone is labeled as medium-sized. This rearrangement joins TRBV6-6 to TRBJ2-1, with no clear D. Trimming pared 5 bases from V and 2 bases from J, leaving 7 bases between. Germline CDR1 is MNHNY and CDR2 is SVGAGI (reference sequence). The CDR3 length is 13 residues. In nucleotides, the CDR3 is TGTGCCAGCAGTCAAACAACCTACAATGAGCAGTTCTTC. Translated, it gives CASSQTTYNEQFF.

The gene calls are TRBV5-4 and TRBJ2-1; no firm D call. The germline V gene encodes CDR1 SGHNT and CDR2 YYREEE (reference sequence). The CDR3 covers 14 residues. V lost 1 base and J 2 bases, leaving 7 bases between the germline ends. The CDR3 bases are TGTGCCAGCAGCTTGTACAACCCCTACAATGAGCAGTTCTTC. It specifies CASSLYNPYNEQFF.

This sequence joins TRBV4-3 and TRBJ1-2, with 9 bases that match TRBD1. The CDR3 runs 15 residues. The V segment lost 6 bases and the J segment 7 bases; nucleotides outside the gene matches: 12. In germline, CDR1 is LGHNA, CDR2 YSLEER. The CDR3 loop reads CASSPEVQGAGGYTF. CDR3 nucleotides: TGCGCCAGCAGTCCTGAAGTACAGGGGGCTGGTGGCTACACCTTC.

V usage is TRBV9 and J usage is TRBJ2-1; 8 bases align to TRBD2. The V segment lost 4 bases and the J segment 1 base; nucleotides outside the gene matches: 10. This CDR3 comprises 17 residues. CDR1 and CDR2 from the germline V gene are SGDLS and YYNGEE. CDR3 DNA sequence: TGTGCCAGCAGCCCTTCGGGGGGGCGTACGTCCTACAATGAGCAGTTCTTC. Encoded protein: CASSPSGGRTSYNEQFF. The full variable domain, in which reference TRBV9 and TRBJ2-1 provide the parts outside the CDR3, is DSGVTQTPKHLITATGQRVTLRCSPRSGDLSVYWYQQSLDQGLQFLIQYYNGEERAKGNILERFSAQQFPDLHSELNLSSLELGDSALYFCASSPSGGRTSYNEQFFGPGTRLTVL.

This clone was seen a few times. The gene calls are TRBV28 and TRBJ1-3; D not certain. In germline, CDR1 is MDHEN, CDR2 SYDVKM. The CDR3 extends over 14 amino acids. V gave up 5 bases and J gave up 0 bases, with 8 bases separating them. Here the CDR3 reads CASSALSSGNTIYF. DNA for the CDR3: TGTGCCAGCAGTGCACTATCCTCTGGAAACACCATATATTTT.

The rearrangement joins TRBV28 to TRBJ1-2, with TRBD1 matching 9 bases. Unmatched junction bases numbered 7, after V lost 6 bases and J lost 5 bases. Per the germline V gene, CDR1 is MDHEN and CDR2 is SYDVKM. The CDR3 contains 14 residues. The CDR3 bases are TGTGCCAGCAGCCCGGGACAGGGTTTTTATGGCTACACCTTC. This gives the protein CASSPGQGFYGYTF.

The V gene is TRBV18, the J gene TRBJ2-7; no firm D call. Deletions cut 6 bases from V and 7 bases from J, with 13 bases between. The CDR3 is 12 amino acids. Germline V gene sequence: CDR1 KGHSH, CDR2 LQKENI. The DNA of the CDR3 is TGTGCCAGCTCCCGGTTGAGGCAGGAGCAGTACTTC. Protein product: CASSRLRQEQYF.

The chain links TRBV9 to TRBJ2-5, with TRBD1 identical over 7 bases. The CDR3 is 16 amino acids. Germline V CDR1 and CDR2: SGDLS, YYNGEE. The J segment lost 4 bases and the V segment lost 3 bases, leaving 12 bases of the junction unmatched. DNA of the CDR3: TGTGCCAGCAGCGCTTCCCGGACAGGTCGGGGAGAGACCCAGTACTTC. Its protein product is CASSASRTGRGETQYF.